The 17 T cell receptor beta chains reported below all come from one sample, sequenced in a study of blood T cell repertoires in COVID-19. Only in-frame clones appear in the TCRdb table, and some are missing; sequencing was by immunoSEQ multiplex PCR. Here the sample spans some 200,000 clones, approximately 80% being singletons. Sequenced sample: PBMCs or T cells enriched from blood (not recorded which). Receptor source: a man aged 40-55 years who had recovered from COVID-19.

The CDR3 region is CASSKGNYLNEQFF. The CDR3 region has the DNA TGTGCCAGTAGTAAGGGGAACTACCTCAATGAGCAGTTCTTC. This chain joins TRBV19 and TRBJ2-1; D might be TRBD1 (5 bases). CDR1 LNHDA and CDR2 SQIVND come from the germline V gene (reference sequence). The CDR3 has 14 residues. Deletions cut 4 bases from V and 6 bases from J, with 13 bases between.

In this sample, this clone turned up once. The chain combines TRBV25-1 with TRBJ2-1; 13 nucleotides match TRBD2. The CDR3 is 13 residues long. The germline gives CDR1 MGHDK, CDR2 SYGVNS. The V and J ends lost 8 bases and 10 bases, in that order; junction bases with no gene match: 5. In DNA form, the CDR3 reads TGTGCCAGCGGAGGACTAGCGGGGGAGGAGCAGTTCTTC. It encodes CASGGLAGEEQFF.

The V gene is TRBV24-1, the J gene TRBJ2-7, with D perhaps matching TRBD1 (5 bases). The CDR3 has 15 amino acids. Trimming shortened V by 5 bases and J by 5 bases, and 18 bases separated the two germline ends. CDR1 and CDR2 from the germline V gene are KGHDR and SFDVKD. Here the CDR3 reads CATSVVDRESDEQYF. As DNA, the CDR3 is TGTGCCACCAGTGTAGTTGACAGAGAGTCAGACGAGCAGTACTTC.

CDR3 region: CASSLTGLGSYNEQFF. CDR3 sequence (DNA): TGTGCCAGCAGTTTAACAGGGTTAGGGTCCTACAATGAGCAGTTCTTC. The chain has TRBV28 and TRBJ2-1; possible D gene TRBD1, 6 bases. The CDR3 covers 16 residues. Trimming took 2 bases from V and 1 from J, leaving 12 bases between them. Per the germline V gene, CDR1 is MDHEN and CDR2 is SYDVKM.

The rearrangement joins TRBV9 to TRBJ2-1; D perhaps matches TRBD1 (6 bases). With 4 bases removed from V and 0 bases from J, the gap between germline ends came to 11 bases. The CDR3 is made up of 15 amino acids. Germline-derived CDR1 and CDR2 are SGDLS and YYNGEE. CDR3 coding DNA: TGTGCCAGCAGCCGACAGGCCTACTCCTACAATGAGCAGTTCTTC. As protein: CASSRQAYSYNEQFF.

This clone has only one observation. The chain links TRBV7-9 to TRBJ1-1; 9 bases line up with TRBD1. The ends lost 4 bases at V and 0 bases at J; junction bases unmatched: 3. CDR3 length: 15 amino acids. Germline V gives CDR1 SEHNR, CDR2 FQNEAQ (reference sequence). The CDR3 DNA is TGTGCCAGCAGCTCAGGGACAGGGATGAACACTGAAGCTTTCTTT. Its protein product is CASSSGTGMNTEAFF.

In the case of this clone: Other DNA variants within this sample encode the same CDR3. The chain links TRBV24-1 to TRBJ2-7; no clear D. The V gene's germline CDR1 is KGHDR and CDR2 SFDVKD. Between the trimmed V and J ends, which lost 2 bases and 3 bases, there was a span of 7 bases. CDR3 length: 13 residues. The CDR3 loop reads CATSDSSSYEQYF. CDR3 DNA sequence: TGTGCCACCAGTGATTCGTCGAGCTACGAGCAGTACTTC.

The gene calls are TRBV4-1 and TRBJ2-5; D is possibly TRBD1 (6 bases). V lost 0 bases to trimming and J lost 5 bases, with 13 bases between them. CDR3 length: 15 amino acids. Germline V gene sequence: CDR1 MGHRA, CDR2 YSYEKL. This CDR3 is CASSQDPGARETQYF. The CDR3 coding sequence is TGCGCCAGCAGCCAAGATCCAGGGGCGCGGGAGACCCAGTACTTC.

The chain is built from TRBV27 and TRBJ1-1; TRBD1 matches at 8 bases. The CDR3 runs to 16 residues. Germline lookup yields CDR1 MNHEY and CDR2 SMNVEV (reference sequence). V lost 10 bases and J lost 0; bases outside the gene matches: 13. CDR3 sequence: CATRGGTGYMNTEAFF. For the CDR3, the DNA is TGTGCCACCAGGGGGGGGACAGGTTACATGAACACTGAAGCTTTCTTT.

Notes on this clone: An end of the junction does not agree with germline; a read error may underlie this. The chain links TRBV30 to TRBJ2-7; D not certain. Germline lookup yields CDR1 GTSNPN and CDR2 SVGIG (reference sequence). CDR3 length: 14 residues. This CDR3 is CAWSVRPQRYEQHF. The CDR3 DNA is TGTGCCTGGAGTGTCCGACCCCAGCGATACGAGCAGCACTTC.

The chain joins TRBV19 to TRBJ2-1; 7 bases line up with TRBD2. The CDR3 covers 14 residues. In germline, CDR1 is LNHDA, CDR2 SQIVND (reference sequence). V shed 3 bases and J 7 bases; nucleotides not matched to a gene: 6. The CDR3, as DNA: TGTGCCAGTAGTATCGGGGGGAGGAGGAATGAGCAGTTCTTC. Amino acids: CASSIGGRRNEQFF.

The CDR3 protein is CASSTGTAKPYEQYF. CDR3 DNA: TGCGCCAGCAGCACGGGGACAGCAAAACCCTACGAGCAGTACTTC. This chain joins TRBV5-1 and TRBJ2-7; 7 bases map to TRBD1. The V gene end was trimmed by 4 bases and the J gene end by 2 bases; junction bases not matched to a gene: 9. This CDR3 has 15 amino acids. Germline V CDR1 and CDR2: SGHRS, YFSETQ.

This chain uses TRBV10-3 with TRBJ1-1, with D unclear. This CDR3 region has 14 residues. Trimming cost V 4 bases and J 1 base, with 10 bases left between them. Germline V gene sequence: CDR1 ENHRY, CDR2 SYGVKD. The CDR3 coding sequence is TGTGCCATCAGTGCAGATAACCAGAACACTGAAGCTTTCTTT. Its protein is CAISADNQNTEAFF.

The sample holds one count of this clone. The chain recombines TRBV5-1 with TRBJ2-3; D is perhaps TRBD2 (6 bases). The CDR3 spans 17 residues. The V gene lost 0 bases and the J gene lost 2 bases, with 16 bases spanning the gap. CDR1 and CDR2 from the germline V gene are SGHRS and YFSETQ. In nucleotides, the CDR3 is TGCGCCAGCAGCTTGGTTATGTTGGACTACCTCACAGATACGCAGTATTTT. The encoded protein is CASSLVMLDYLTDTQYF. Together with reference TRBV5-1 and TRBJ2-3, the CDR3 gives the full variable domain: KAGVTQTPRYLIKTRGQQVTLSCSPISGHRSVSWYQQTPGQGLQFLFEYFSETQRNKGNFPGRFSGRQFSNSRSEMNVSTLELGDSALYLCASSLVMLDYLTDTQYFGPGTRLTVL.

The chain recombines TRBV5-1 with TRBJ1-2; D is perhaps TRBD1 (6 bases). The CDR3 loop spans 17 amino acids. From germline, CDR1 is SGHRS and CDR2 YFSETQ. The V end was cut by 4 bases, the J end by 2 bases, with 21 bases between. Here the CDR3 reads CASSPLPNSGANYGYTF. As DNA, the CDR3 is TGCGCCAGCAGCCCATTACCTAACTCAGGGGCGAACTATGGCTACACCTTC. Combining the CDR3 with reference TRBV5-1 and TRBJ1-2 gives the whole variable domain KAGVTQTPRYLIKTRGQQVTLSCSPISGHRSVSWYQQTPGQGLQFLFEYFSETQRNKGNFPGRFSGRQFSNSRSEMNVSTLELGDSALYLCASSPLPNSGANYGYTFGSGTRLTVV.

The chain couples TRBV10-2 to TRBJ1-4, with 9 bases identical to TRBD1. The CDR3 covers 21 residues. Germline CDR1 reads WSHSY; CDR2 reads SAAADI. J lost 4 bases, V lost 5 bases, and 23 bases had no gene match. The CDR3 here is CASSLTGGRDSSSKFNEKLFF. CDR3 coding DNA: TGCGCCAGCAGTCTTACAGGGGGCAGAGACTCCTCATCTAAATTTAATGAAAAACTGTTTTTT.

The V call is TRBV6-4, the J call TRBJ2-1; 7 bases agree with TRBD2. The V gene end was trimmed by 6 bases and the J gene end by 12 bases; junction bases not matched to a gene: 11. Germline CDR1 MRHNA, CDR2 SNTAGT. The CDR3 runs to 13 residues. The DNA of the CDR3 is TGTGCCAGCAGCGCGAAGACTAGCCTGCGGCAGTTCTTC. It encodes CASSAKTSLRQFF.